This TCR beta chain stems from a study of blood T cell repertoires in COVID-19. Study at large: Sources were T cells, B-cell-depleted T cells, or PBMCs; the material itself was cDNA or gDNA.

Profiling relied on immunoSEQ multiplex PCR, and the TCRdb table lists in-frame clones only, not all of them. The data contain under 300,000 clones, roughly 80% of them seen just once; the ten biggest clones take up 3.4%. The germline V gene has CDR1 MGHDK and CDR2 SYGVNS. The CDR3 has 13 amino acids. V was pared by 6 bases and J by 7 bases, with 10 bases between. The table lists this clone with a count of one. The chain links TRBV25-1 to TRBJ1-6; D unresolved. The sequencing input was peripheral blood. The receptor comes from a woman aged 18-35 years with acute or convalescent COVID-19. CDR3 nucleotide sequence: TGTGCCAGCAGCGTCGACGGGAATTCACCCCTCCACTTT. Translated, it gives CASSVDGNSPLHF.